This T cell receptor (beta chain) is from a study of blood T cell repertoires in COVID-19. Profiled with immunoSEQ multiplex PCR; TCRdb holds only in-frame clones, not every one. The table includes some 200,000 clones, roughly 80% detected once. Specimen: peripheral blood. This TCR was sampled from a woman of 80 years or more with active or convalescent COVID-19.

DNA for the CDR3: TGTGCCAGTAGTATTCTGAAACGGGGAGTTAGCAATCAGCCCCAGCATTTT. Its translation is CASSILKRGVSNQPQHF. V is TRBV19 and J is TRBJ1-5; no definite D call. The CDR3 covers 17 residues. Germline V gene sequence: CDR1 LNHDA, CDR2 SQIVND (reference sequence). Deletions cut 3 bases from V and 0 bases from J, with 15 bases between.